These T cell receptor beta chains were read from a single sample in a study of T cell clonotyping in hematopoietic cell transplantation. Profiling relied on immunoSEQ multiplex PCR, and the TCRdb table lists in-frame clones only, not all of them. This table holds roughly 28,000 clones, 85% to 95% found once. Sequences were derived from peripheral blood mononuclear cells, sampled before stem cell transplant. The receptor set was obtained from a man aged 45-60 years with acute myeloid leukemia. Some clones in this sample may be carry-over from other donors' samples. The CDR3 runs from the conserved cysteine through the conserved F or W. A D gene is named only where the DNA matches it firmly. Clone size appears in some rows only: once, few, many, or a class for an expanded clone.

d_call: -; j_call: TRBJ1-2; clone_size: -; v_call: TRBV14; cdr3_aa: CASSRIQGGYTF; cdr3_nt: TGTGCCAGCAGCCGTATACAGGGTGGCTACACCTTC
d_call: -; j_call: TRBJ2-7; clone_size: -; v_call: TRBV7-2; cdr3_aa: CASSVTDYEQYF; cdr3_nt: TGTGCCAGCAGCGTAACGGACTACGAGCAGTACTTC
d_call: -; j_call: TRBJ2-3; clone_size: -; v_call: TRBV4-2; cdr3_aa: CASSQEGGGGSDTQYF; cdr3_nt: TGTGCCAGCAGCCAAGAGGGTGGCGGGGGCTCAGATACGCAGTATTTT
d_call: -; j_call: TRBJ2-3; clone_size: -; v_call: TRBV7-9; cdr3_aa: CASSFGLRGGSTDTQYF; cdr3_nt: TGTGCCAGCAGCTTTGGGCTGCGAGGGGGGAGCACAGATACGCAGTATTTT
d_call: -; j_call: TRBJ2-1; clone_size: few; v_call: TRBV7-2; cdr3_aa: CASSLVTRNEQFF; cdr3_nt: TGTGCCAGCAGCTTAGTCACTAGGAATGAGCAGTTCTTC
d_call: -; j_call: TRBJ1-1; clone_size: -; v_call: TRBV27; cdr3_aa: CASSWRVNTEAFF; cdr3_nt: TGTGCCAGCAGTTGGAGGGTTAACACTGAAGCTTTCTTT
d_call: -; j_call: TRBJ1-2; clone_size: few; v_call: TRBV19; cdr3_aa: CASSIGPGSYGYTF; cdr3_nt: TGTGCCAGTAGTATAGGTCCAGGGTCCTATGGCTACACCTTC
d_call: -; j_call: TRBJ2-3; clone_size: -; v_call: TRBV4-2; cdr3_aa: CASSLDLSQTQYF; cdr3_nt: TGTGCCAGCAGCCTGGACCTATCCCAGACGCAGTATTTT
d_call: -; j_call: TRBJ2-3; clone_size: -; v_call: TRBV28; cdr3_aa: CASTPSLARTDTQYF; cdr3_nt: TGTGCCAGCACCCCCAGCCTTGCTAGGACAGATACGCAGTATTTT
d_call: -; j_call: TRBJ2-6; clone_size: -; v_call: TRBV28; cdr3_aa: CASSKQGSGANVLTF; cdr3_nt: TGTGCCAGCAGTAAACAGGGTTCTGGGGCCAACGTCCTGACTTTC
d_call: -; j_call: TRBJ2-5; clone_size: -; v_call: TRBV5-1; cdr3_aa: CASSLNTGFQETQYF; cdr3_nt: TGCGCCAGCAGCCTGAATACGGGATTCCAAGAGACCCAGTACTTC
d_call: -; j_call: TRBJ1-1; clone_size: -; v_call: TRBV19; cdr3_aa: CASSPMGVEAFF; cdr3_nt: TGTGCCAGTAGCCCCATGGGGGTTGAAGCTTTCTTT
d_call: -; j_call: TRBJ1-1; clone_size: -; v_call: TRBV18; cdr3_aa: CASSQIITEAFF; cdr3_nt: TGTGCCAGCTCACAGATTATCACTGAAGCTTTCTTT
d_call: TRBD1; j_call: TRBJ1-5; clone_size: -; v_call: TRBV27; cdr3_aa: CASRPIQTGGNQPQHF; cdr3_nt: TGTGCCAGCAGGCCAATCCAAACAGGGGGCAATCAGCCCCAGCATTTT
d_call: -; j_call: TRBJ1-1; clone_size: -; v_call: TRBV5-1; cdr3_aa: CASSFSREGTEAFF; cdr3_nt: TGCGCCAGCAGCTTTAGCAGGGAGGGCACTGAAGCTTTCTTT
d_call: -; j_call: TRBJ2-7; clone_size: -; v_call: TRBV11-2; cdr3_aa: CASSLDRSPGYEQYF; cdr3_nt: TGTGCCAGCAGCTTAGATCGGTCCCCCGGCTACGAGCAGTACTTC
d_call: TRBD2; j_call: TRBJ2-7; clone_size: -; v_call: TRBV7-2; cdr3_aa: CASSPTSGSSHEQYF; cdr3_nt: TGTGCCAGCAGCCCCACTAGCGGGAGTTCCCACGAGCAGTACTTC
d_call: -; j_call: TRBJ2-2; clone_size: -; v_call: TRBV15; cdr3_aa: CATSSLEWGTGELFF; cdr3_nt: TGTGCCACCAGCAGCTTAGAGTGGGGCACCGGGGAGCTGTTTTTT
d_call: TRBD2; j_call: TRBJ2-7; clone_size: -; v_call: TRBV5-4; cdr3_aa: CASSRRGGAGYEQYF; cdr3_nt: TGTGCCAGCAGCCGCCGCGGGGGGGCCGGGTACGAGCAGTACTTC
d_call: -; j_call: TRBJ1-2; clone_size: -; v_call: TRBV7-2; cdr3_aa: CASSLETGAYGYTF; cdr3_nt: TGTGCCAGCAGCTTAGAAACCGGAGCCTATGGCTACACCTTC
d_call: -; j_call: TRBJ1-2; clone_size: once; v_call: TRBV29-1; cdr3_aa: CSAEGSGYTF; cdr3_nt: TGCAGCGCCGAAGGGAGCGGCTACACCTTC
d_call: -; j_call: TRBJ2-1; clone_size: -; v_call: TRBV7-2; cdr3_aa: CASSLAHALNEQFF; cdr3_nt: TGTGCCAGCAGCTTAGCCCACGCTCTTAATGAGCAGTTCTTC
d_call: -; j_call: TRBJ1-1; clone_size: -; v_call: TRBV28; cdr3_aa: CASSLRLRGRGNTEAFF; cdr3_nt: TGTGCCAGCAGTTTAAGGTTGCGGGGGCGGGGGAACACTGAAGCTTTCTTT
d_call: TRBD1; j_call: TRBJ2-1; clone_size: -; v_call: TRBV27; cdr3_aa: CASSVPGTGAGNEQFF; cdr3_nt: TGTGCCAGCAGTGTCCCCGGGACAGGGGCCGGGAATGAGCAGTTCTTC
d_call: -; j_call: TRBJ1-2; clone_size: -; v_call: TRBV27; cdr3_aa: CASSLDRGYGYTF; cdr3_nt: TGTGCCAGCAGTTTGGACAGAGGCTATGGCTACACCTTC
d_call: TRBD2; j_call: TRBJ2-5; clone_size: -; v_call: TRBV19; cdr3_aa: CASSISGGVQETQYF; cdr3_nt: TGTGCCAGTAGTATTTCCGGGGGGGTCCAAGAGACCCAGTACTTC
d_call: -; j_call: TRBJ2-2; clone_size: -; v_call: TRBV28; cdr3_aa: CASSSRLRTGELFF; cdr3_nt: TGTGCCAGCAGTTCCCGCTTACGGACCGGGGAGCTGTTTTTT
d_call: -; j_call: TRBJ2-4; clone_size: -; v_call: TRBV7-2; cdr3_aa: CASSPNFGGGAKNIQYF; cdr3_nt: TGTGCCAGCAGCCCGAACTTCGGGGGAGGAGCCAAAAACATTCAGTACTTC
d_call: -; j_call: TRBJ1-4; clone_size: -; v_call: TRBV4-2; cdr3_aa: CASKRNNEKLFF; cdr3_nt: TGTGCCAGCAAGAGGAATAATGAAAAACTGTTTTTT
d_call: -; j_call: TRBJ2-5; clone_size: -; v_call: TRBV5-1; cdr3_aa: CASSNGTPQETQYF; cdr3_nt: TGCGCCAGCAGCAACGGGACACCGCAAGAGACCCAGTACTTC
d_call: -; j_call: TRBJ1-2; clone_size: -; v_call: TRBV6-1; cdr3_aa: CASSERDYGYTF; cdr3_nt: TGTGCCAGCAGTGAGAGGGACTATGGCTACACCTTC
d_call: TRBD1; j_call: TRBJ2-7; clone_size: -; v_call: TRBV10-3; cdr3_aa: CASGRQGDYSYEQYF; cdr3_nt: TGTGCCTCAGGGAGACAGGGAGATTATTCCTACGAGCAGTACTTC
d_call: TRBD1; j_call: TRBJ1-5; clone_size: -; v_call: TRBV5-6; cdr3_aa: CASSSGQGGQPQHF; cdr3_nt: TGTGCCAGCAGCTCGGGACAGGGAGGCCAGCCCCAGCATTTT
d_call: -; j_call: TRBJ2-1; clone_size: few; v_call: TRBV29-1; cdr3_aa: CSVEVGARDEQFF; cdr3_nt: TGCAGCGTTGAAGTAGGGGCTAGGGATGAGCAGTTCTTC
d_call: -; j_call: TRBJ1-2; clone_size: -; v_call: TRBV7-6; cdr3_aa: CASSFAFGYGYTF; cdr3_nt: TGTGCCAGCAGCTTCGCCTTCGGGTATGGCTACACCTTC
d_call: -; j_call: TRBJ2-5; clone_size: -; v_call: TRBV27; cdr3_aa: CASSASPGSVFETQYF; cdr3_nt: TGTGCCAGCAGTGCCTCCCCAGGGAGTGTATTTGAGACCCAGTACTTC
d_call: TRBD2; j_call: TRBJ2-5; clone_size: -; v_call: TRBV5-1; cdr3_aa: CASSPHGLAGGETQYF; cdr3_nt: TGCGCCAGCAGCCCCCATGGACTAGCGGGGGGGGAGACCCAGTACTTC
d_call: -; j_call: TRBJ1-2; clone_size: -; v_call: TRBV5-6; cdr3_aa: CASSAGTPLWGGYTF; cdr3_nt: TGTGCCAGCAGTGCCGGGACACCCCTATGGGGTGGCTACACCTTC
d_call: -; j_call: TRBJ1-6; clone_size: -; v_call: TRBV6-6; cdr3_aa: CASSYKGSNSPLHF; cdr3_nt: TGTGCCAGCAGTTACAAGGGATCTAATTCACCCCTCCACTTT
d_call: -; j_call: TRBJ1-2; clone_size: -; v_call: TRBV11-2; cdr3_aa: CASSDTHYGYTF; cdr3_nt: TGTGCCAGCAGTGATACCCACTATGGCTACACCTTC
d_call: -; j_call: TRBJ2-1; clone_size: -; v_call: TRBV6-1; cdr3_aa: CASTLAPRGDEQFF; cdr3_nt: TGTGCCAGCACCCTAGCGCCTCGAGGTGATGAGCAGTTCTTC
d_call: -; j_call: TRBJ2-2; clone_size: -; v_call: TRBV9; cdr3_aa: CASSIDSRVTGELFF; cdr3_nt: TGTGCCAGCAGCATCGACTCCCGGGTCACCGGGGAGCTGTTTTTT
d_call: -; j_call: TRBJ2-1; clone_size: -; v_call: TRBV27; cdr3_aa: CASRTGISYNEQFF; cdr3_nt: TGTGCCAGCAGGACAGGAATCTCCTACAATGAGCAGTTCTTC
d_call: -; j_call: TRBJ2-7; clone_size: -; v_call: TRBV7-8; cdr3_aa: CASSLEAFSYEQYF; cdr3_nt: TGTGCCAGCAGCTTAGAGGCCTTTTCCTACGAGCAGTACTTC
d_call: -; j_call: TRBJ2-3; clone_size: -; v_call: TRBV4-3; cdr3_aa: CASSQVLGDTQYF; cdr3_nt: TGCGCCAGCAGCCAAGTTCTAGGTGATACGCAGTATTTT
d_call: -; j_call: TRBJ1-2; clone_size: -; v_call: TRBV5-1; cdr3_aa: CASSLRADYGYTF; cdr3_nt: TGCGCCAGCAGCTTGCGGGCAGACTATGGCTACACCTTC
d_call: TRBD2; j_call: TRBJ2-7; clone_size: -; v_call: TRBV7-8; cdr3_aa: CASSFASGSPIAKEQYF; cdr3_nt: TGTGCCAGCAGCTTTGCTAGCGGGAGCCCCATCGCGAAAGAGCAGTACTTC
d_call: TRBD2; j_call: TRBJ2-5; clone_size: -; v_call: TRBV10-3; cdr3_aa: CAISDSGSLGETQYF; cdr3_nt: TGTGCCATCAGTGACAGCGGGAGTTTAGGAGAGACCCAGTACTTC